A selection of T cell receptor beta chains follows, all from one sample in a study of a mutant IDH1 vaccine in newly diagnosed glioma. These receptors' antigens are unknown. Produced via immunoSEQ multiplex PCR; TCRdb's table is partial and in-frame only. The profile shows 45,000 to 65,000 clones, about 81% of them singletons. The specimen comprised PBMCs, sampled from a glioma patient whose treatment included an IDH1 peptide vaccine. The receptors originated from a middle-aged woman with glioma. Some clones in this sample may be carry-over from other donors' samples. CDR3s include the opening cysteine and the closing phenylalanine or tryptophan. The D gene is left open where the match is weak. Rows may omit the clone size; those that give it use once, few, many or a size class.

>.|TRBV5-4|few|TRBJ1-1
TGTGCCAGCAGCTTGGGGACAAGTATGAACACTGAAGCTTTCTTT
CASSLGTSMNTEAFF
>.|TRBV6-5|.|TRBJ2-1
TGTGCCAGCAGTTACTCACCGGCGACAGGCTCCGATGAGCAGTTCTTC
CASSYSPATGSDEQFF
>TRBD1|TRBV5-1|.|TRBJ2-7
TGCGCCAGCAGCTTGGCGGGACAGGGGGACTACGAGCAGTACTTC
CASSLAGQGDYEQYF
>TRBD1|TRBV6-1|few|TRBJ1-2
TGTGCCAGCACCGTGGGACAGTCACCCAAAGGCTACACCTTC
CASTVGQSPKGYTF
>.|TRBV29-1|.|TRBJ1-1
TGCAGCGTTGAAGGCCAGACAAACACTGAAGCTTTCTTT
CSVEGQTNTEAFF
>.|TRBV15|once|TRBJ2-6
TGTGCCACCAGCAGTTACCGTGAGGGCTGGGCCAACGTCCTGACTTTC
CATSSYREGWANVLTF
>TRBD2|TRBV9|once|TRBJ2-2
TGTGCCAGCAGCGTAGCGGGACTAGCGGGGGCTCGGGGCACCGGGGAGCTGTTTTTT
CASSVAGLAGARGTGELFF
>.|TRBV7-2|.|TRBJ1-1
TGTGCCAGCAGCTTGGGCACTGAAGCTTTCTTT
CASSLGTEAFF
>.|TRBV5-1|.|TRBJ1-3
TGCGCCAGCAGCAAGGGACACTACTCTGGAAACACCATATATTTT
CASSKGHYSGNTIYF
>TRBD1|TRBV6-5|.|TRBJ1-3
TGTGCCAGCAGTTCGGACAGGGAAAACACCATATATTTT
CASSSDRENTIYF
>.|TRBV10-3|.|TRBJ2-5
TGTGCCATCAGTGAAGGGAAGGAGACCCAGTACTTC
CAISEGKETQYF
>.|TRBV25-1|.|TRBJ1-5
TGTGCCAGCAGTGGGGGGGCCGGCAGCCTAGGTCGCAATCAGCCCCAGCATTTT
CASSGGAGSLGRNQPQHF
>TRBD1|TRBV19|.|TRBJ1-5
TGTGCCACCCTGAGGGGAGGGGGCAAGGGCAATCAGCCCCAGCATTTT
CATLRGGGKGNQPQHF
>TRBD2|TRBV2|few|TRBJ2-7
TGTGCCAGCAGCCGGACTAGCGGGGGGCACTCCTACGAGCAGTACTTC
CASSRTSGGHSYEQYF
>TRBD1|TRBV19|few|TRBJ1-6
TGTGCCAGTAAAAGGGACAGGGGTGCTAATTCACCCCTCCACTTT
CASKRDRGANSPLHF
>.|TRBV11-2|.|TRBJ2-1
TGTGCCAGCAGCCCCATTAGGGGTCCCTCCTACAATGAGCAGTTCTTC
CASSPIRGPSYNEQFF
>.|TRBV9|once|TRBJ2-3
TGTGCCAGCAGCGTAGCCCCCAACGGTCCCACAGATACGCAGTATTTT
CASSVAPNGPTDTQYF
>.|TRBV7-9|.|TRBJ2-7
TGTGCCAGCAGCCGCCTTGGAGGGTCCTACGAGCAGTACTTC
CASSRLGGSYEQYF
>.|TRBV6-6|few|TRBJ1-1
TGTGCCAGCAGTTACATCGTGAACACTGAAGCTTTCTTT
CASSYIVNTEAFF
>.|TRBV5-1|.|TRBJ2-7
TGCGCCAGCAGCTTGGATCTGCCGGGGGTCTACGAGCAGTACTTC
CASSLDLPGVYEQYF
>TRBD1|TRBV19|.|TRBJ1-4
TGTGCCTCCGGACAGGTTCCGACTAATGAAAAACTGTTTTTT
CASGQVPTNEKLFF
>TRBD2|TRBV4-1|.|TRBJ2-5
TGCGCCAGCAGCCAACTGGGGGGGAGGGAAGAGACCCAGTACTTC
CASSQLGGREETQYF
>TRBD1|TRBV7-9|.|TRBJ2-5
TGTGCCAGCAGCTTAGACGGACAGGGGCGGACAGAGACCCAGTACTTC
CASSLDGQGRTETQYF
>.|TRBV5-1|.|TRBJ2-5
TGCGCCAGCAGCTTGTCCCCCCAAGAGACCCAGTACTTC
CASSLSPQETQYF
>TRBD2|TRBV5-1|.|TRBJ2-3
TGCGCCAGCAGCCCGGGACTAGCAGGCACAGATACGCAGTATTTT
CASSPGLAGTDTQYF
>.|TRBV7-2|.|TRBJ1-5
TGTGCCAGCAGCTTAGGGCAGGGAGGTCAGCCCCAGCATTTT
CASSLGQGGQPQHF
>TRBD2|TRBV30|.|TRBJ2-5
TGTGCCTGGAGTAGGCGGGGGGCCCAGTACTTC
CAWSRRGAQYF
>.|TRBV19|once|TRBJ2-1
TGTGCCAGTAGTATAACCCCTCGAGGCAATGAGCAGTTCTTC
CASSITPRGNEQFF
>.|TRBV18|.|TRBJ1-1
TGTGCCAGCTCACCACTACCGAAGCGGACAGTAACAATGAACACTGAAGCTTTCTTT
CASSPLPKRTVTMNTEAFF
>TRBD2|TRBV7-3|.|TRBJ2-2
TGTGCCAGCAGCGCCACTAGCGGGGGGGCGAACACCGGGGAGCTGTTTTTT
CASSATSGGANTGELFF
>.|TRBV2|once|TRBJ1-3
TGTGCCAGCAGTGAAAGCCGGACTACTGGAAACACCATATATTTT
CASSESRTTGNTIYF
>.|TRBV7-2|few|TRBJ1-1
TGTGCCAGCAGCCTCAGACACTCGAACACTGAAGCTTTCTTT
CASSLRHSNTEAFF
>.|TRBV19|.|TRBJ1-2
TGTGCCAGTAGATCTCGTGCATCCCAATCCTATGGCTACACCTTC
CASRSRASQSYGYTF
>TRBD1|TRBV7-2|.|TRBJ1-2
TGTGCCAGCAGCCCTCGGACAGGCGGCTACACCTTC
CASSPRTGGYTF
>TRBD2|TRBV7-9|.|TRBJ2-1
TGTGCCAGCAGCCCCGGGGGGAGCTCCTACAATGAGCAGTTCTTC
CASSPGGSSYNEQFF
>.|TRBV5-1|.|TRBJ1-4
TGCGCCAGCAGCTTGGAAGGGGTTAATGAAAAACTGTTTTTT
CASSLEGVNEKLFF
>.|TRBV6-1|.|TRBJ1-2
TGTGCCAGCAGTGAAAGGGGTTGGGTACCAGTAAACTATGGCTACACCTTC
CASSERGWVPVNYGYTF
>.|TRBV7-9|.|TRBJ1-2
TGTGCCAGCAGCGGACACCCGAGGGAAGGCTACACCTTC
CASSGHPREGYTF
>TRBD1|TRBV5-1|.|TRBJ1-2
TGCGCCAGCAGGACGGGGACAGGGGGGCCTAACTATGGCTACACCTTC
CASRTGTGGPNYGYTF
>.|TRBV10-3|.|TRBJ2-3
TGTGCCATCAGTGAGTCGACGGCGGGGAGTGGGGCAGATACGCAGTATTTT
CAISESTAGSGADTQYF
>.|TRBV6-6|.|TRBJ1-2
TGTGCCAGCATCCCAAGTCGGGCCTATGGCTACACCTTC
CASIPSRAYGYTF
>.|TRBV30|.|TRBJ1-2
TGTGCCTGGAGTGGATACAGCGGGGGCGGCTACACCTTC
CAWSGYSGGGYTF
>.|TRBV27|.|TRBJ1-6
TGTGCCAGCAAAGAAAGGCTGACCAATTCACCCCTCCACTTT
CASKERLTNSPLHF
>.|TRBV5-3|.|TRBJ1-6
TGTGCCAGAAGGCGCCTCGGGGGCTCACCCCTCCACTTT
CARRRLGGSPLHF
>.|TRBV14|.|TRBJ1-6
TGTGCCAGCAGCCAAACGGGCTCTCTTGGGAGCTCCTATAATTCACCCCTCCACTTT
CASSQTGSLGSSYNSPLHF
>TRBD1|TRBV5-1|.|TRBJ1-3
TGCGCCAGCAGCTTACTTCCTTTTGGACAGGGCCTCTCTGGAAACACCATATATTTT
CASSLLPFGQGLSGNTIYF
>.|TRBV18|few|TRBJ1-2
TGTGCCAGCTCACGGGACAAACTATATGGCTACACCTTC
CASSRDKLYGYTF
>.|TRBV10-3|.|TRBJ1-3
TGTGCCATCAGTCGATCGGGGGGCCCCTCTGGAAACACCATATATTTT
CAISRSGGPSGNTIYF
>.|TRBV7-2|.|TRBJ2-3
TGTGCCAGCAGCTTAGCGGCAGATACGCAGTATTTT
CASSLAADTQYF
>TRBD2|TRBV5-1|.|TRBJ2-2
TGCGCCAGCAGCCCGGGACTAGCCGTCGGGGAGCTGTTTTTT
CASSPGLAVGELFF
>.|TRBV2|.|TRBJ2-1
TGTGCCAGCAGTGTTCCGGGGGCCAAGCAGTTCTTC
CASSVPGAKQFF
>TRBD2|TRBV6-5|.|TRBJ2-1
TGTGCCAGCAGTGGTCTAGCGGGGGGCTACAATGAGCAGTTCTTC
CASSGLAGGYNEQFF
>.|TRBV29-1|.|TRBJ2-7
TGCAGCGTTGAAGAAGATCCACGGGACCCGGGTTGGCGGCGGACCTACGAGCAGTACTTC
CSVEEDPRDPGWRRTYEQYF
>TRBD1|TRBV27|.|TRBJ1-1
TGTGCCAGCAGCGCAGCAGGGGGCCTCGAAGCTTTCTTT
CASSAAGGLEAFF
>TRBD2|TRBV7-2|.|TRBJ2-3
TGTGCCAGCAGCATAAGGGGACTAGCGGCCAACACAGATACGCAGTATTTT
CASSIRGLAANTDTQYF
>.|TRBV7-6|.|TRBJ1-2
TGTGCCAGCAGCCCATACTTGGGGGCCTTTGGCTACACCTTC
CASSPYLGAFGYTF
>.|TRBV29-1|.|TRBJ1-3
TGCAGCGTTGATTGGGAAGGGGCTGGAAACACCATATATTTT
CSVDWEGAGNTIYF
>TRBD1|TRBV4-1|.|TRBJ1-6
TGCGCCAGCAGCCAAGAACGGACAGGGGGTAATTCACCCCTCCACTTT
CASSQERTGGNSPLHF
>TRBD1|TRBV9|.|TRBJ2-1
TGTGCCAGCAGCGCCGAGACAGGGGAGAATTACAATGAGCAGTTCTTC
CASSAETGENYNEQFF